This T cell receptor (beta chain) was recorded in a study of blood T cell repertoires in COVID-19. The wider study: Samples representing acute and convalescent COVID-19 were sourced from the United States, Italy and Spain.

This clone was recorded only once. Grouping used clinical history reported by participants in a survey and questionnaire. Recovered Cohort 3 donors showed two negative PCRs, clearance, or symptom resolution. Germline V gives CDR1 SGHVS, CDR2 FQNEAQ. This CDR3 is 16 amino acids long. The V segment lost 5 bases and the J segment 3 bases; nucleotides outside the gene matches: 9. Original processing notes: How many nucleated cells were present was estimated from reference gene primer amplification. The method was immunoSEQ multiplex PCR; TCRdb's version includes in-frame clones alone and lacks a portion of them. V and J calls and clone size come straight from that table; D and trimming were deduced from the DNA. The sample shows some 500,000 clones, roughly 90% of them seen only once.

V and J are TRBV7-8 and TRBJ2-2; 7 bases fit TRBD2. The receptor was isolated from a woman between 40 and 55 years old who had recovered from COVID-19. Sequenced sample: PBMCs or T cells enriched from blood (not recorded which). CDR3 residues: CASSIGGAGYTGELFF. CDR3 DNA: TGTGCCAGCAGCATAGGAGGAGCGGGGTACACCGGGGAGCTGTTTTTT.